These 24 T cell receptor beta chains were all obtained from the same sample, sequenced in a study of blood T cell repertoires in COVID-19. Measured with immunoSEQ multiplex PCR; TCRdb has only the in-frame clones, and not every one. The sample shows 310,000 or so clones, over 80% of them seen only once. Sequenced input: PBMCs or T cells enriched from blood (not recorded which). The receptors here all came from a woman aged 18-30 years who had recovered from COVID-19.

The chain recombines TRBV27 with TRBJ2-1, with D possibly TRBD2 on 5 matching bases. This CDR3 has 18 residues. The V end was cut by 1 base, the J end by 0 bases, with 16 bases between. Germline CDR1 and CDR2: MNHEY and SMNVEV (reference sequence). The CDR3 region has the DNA TGTGCCAGCAGTTTATTGCGGCCCAGCGGCAGCTCCTACAATGAGCAGTTCTTC. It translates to CASSLLRPSGSSYNEQFF.

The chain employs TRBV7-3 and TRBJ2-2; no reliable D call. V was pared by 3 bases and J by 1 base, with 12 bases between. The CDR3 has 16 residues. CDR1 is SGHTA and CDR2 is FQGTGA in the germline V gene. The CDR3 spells CASSFMRSGNTGELFF. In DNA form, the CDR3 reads TGTGCCAGCAGCTTTATGAGGTCGGGGAACACCGGGGAGCTGTTTTTT.

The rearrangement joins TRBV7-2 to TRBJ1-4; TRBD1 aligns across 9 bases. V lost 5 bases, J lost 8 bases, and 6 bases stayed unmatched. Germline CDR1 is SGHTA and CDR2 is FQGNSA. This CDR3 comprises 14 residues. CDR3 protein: CASSRDREVEKLFF. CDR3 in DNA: TGTGCCAGCAGCCGGGACAGGGAAGTGGAAAAACTGTTTTTT.

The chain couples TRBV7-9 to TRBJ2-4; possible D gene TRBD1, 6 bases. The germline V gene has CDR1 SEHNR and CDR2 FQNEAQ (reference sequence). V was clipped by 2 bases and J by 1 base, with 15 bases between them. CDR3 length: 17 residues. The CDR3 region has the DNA TGTGCCAGCAGCTTAACCCCGCGGACAGTCGCCAAAAACATTCAGTACTTC. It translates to CASSLTPRTVAKNIQYF.

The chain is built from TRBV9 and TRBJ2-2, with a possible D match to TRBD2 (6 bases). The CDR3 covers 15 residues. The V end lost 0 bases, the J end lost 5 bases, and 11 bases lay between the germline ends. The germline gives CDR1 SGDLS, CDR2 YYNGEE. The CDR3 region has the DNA TGTGCCAGCAGCGTAGCGGGAGTTAGGACCGGGGAGCTGTTTTTT. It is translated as CASSVAGVRTGELFF.

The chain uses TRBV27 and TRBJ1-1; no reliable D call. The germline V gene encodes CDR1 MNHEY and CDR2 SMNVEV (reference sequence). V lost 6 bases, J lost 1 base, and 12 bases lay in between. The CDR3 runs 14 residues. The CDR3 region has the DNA TGTGCCAGCAGGAAATCGGAGTGGAACACTGAAGCTTTCTTT. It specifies CASRKSEWNTEAFF.

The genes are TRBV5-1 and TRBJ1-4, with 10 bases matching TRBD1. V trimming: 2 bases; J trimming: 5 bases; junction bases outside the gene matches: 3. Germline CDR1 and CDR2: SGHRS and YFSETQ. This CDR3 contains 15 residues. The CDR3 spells CASSFWTGGNEKLFF. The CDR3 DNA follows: TGCGCCAGCAGCTTTTGGACAGGGGGAAATGAAAAACTGTTTTTT.

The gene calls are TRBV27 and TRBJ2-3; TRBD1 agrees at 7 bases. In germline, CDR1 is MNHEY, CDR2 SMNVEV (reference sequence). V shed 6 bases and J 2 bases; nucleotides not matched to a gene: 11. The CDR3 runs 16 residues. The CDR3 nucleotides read TGTGCCAGCAGCCTACAGAGGGACAGATTCACAGATACGCAGTATTTT. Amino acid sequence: CASSLQRDRFTDTQYF.

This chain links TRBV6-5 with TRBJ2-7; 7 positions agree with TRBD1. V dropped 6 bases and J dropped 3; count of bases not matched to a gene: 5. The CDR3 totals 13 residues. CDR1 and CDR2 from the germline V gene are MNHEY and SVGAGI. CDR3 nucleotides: TGTGCCAGCAGAGAGGGACAGATCTACGAGCAGTACTTC. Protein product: CASREGQIYEQYF.

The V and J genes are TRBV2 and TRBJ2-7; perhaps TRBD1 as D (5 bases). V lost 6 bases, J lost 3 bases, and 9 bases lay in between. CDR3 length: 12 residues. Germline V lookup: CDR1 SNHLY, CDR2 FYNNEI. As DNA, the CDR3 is TGTGCCAGCAGGGCGGACAACTACGAGCAGTACTTC. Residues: CASRADNYEQYF. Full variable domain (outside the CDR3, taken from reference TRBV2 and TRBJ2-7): EPEVTQTPSHQVTQMGQEVILRCVPISNHLYFYWYRQILGQKVEFLVSFYNNEISEKSEIFDDQFSVERPDGSNFTLKIRSTKLEDSAMYFCASRADNYEQYFGPGTRLTVT.

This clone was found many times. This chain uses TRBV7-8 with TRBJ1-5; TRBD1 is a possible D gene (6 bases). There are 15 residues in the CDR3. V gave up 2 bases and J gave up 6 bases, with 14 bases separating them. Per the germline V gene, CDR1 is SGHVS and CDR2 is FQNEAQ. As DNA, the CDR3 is TGTGCCAGCAGCTTATATCAGGGGCCCACTCAGCCCCAGCATTTT. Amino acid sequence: CASSLYQGPTQPQHF.

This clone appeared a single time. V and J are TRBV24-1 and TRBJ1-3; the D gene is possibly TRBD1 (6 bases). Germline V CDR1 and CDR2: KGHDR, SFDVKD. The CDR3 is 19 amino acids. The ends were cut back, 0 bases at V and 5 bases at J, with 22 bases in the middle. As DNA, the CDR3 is TGTGCCACCAGTGATTTGGCGAGAAACAGGGTCGGCAACAGAAACACCATATATTTT. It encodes CATSDLARNRVGNRNTIYF.

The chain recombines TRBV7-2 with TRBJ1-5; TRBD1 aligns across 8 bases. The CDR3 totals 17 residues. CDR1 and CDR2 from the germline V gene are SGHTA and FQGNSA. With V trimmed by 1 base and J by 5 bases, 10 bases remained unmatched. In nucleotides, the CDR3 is TGTGCCAGCAGCTTAGGTGTAACAGGGGGGCGCGATCAGCCCCAGCATTTT. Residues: CASSLGVTGGRDQPQHF.

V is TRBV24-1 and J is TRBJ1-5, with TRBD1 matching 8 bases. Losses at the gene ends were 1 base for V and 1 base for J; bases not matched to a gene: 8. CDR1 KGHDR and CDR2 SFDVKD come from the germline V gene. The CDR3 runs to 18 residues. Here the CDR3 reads CATSDLYVTGVSNQPQHF. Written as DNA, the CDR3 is TGTGCCACCAGTGATTTATATGTGACAGGGGTAAGCAATCAGCCCCAGCATTTT.

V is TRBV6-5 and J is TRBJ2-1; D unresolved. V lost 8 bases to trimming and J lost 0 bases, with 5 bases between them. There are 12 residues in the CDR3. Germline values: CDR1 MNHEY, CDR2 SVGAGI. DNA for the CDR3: TGTGCCAGCTCAGACTCCTACAATGAGCAGTTCTTC. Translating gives CASSDSYNEQFF.

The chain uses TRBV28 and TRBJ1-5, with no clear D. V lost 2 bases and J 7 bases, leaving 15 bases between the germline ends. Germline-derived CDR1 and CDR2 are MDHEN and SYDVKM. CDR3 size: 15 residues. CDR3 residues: CASSLGLRAPQPQHF. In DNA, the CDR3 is TGTGCCAGCAGTTTAGGTTTGAGGGCGCCCCAGCCCCAGCATTTT.

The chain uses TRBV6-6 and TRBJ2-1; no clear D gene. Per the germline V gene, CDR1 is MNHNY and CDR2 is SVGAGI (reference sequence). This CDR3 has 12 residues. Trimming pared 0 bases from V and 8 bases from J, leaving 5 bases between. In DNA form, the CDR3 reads TGTGCCAGCAGTTACTCGAGAGATGAGCAGTTCTTC. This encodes CASSYSRDEQFF.

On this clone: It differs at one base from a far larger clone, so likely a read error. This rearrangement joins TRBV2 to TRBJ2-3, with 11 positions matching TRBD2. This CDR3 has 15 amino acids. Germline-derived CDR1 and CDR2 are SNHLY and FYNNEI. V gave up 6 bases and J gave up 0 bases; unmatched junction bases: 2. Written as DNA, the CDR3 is TGTGCCAGCAGCCGACTAGCGGGGAGCACAGATACGCAGTATTTT. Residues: CASSRLAGSTDTQYF.

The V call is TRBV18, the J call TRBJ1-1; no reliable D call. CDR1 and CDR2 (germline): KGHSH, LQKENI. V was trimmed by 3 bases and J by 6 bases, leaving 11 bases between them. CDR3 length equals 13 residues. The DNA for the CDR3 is TGTGCCAGCTCACCCTCAGGTTGGCCTGAAGCTTTCTTT. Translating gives CASSPSGWPEAFF.

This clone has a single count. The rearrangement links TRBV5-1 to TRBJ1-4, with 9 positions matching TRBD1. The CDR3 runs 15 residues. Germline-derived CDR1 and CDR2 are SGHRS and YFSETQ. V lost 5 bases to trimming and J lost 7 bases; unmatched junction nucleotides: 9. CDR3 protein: CASSLMGQGSEKLFF. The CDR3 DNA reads TGCGCCAGCAGTTTGATGGGACAGGGAAGTGAAAAACTGTTTTTT.

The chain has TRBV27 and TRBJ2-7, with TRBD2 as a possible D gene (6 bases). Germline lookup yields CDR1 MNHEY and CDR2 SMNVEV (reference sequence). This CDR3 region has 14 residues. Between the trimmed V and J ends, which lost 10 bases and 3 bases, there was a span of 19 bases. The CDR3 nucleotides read TGTGCCACCTCCCCCGGGACCGGGGGCTACGAGCAGTACTTC. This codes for CATSPGTGGYEQYF.

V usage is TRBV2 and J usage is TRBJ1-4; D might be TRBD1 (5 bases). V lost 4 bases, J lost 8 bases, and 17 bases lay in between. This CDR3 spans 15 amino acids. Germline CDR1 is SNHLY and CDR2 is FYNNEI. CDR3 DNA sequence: TGTGCCAGCAGTGTTGATGGGAGGGGTATGGAAAAACTGTTTTTT. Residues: CASSVDGRGMEKLFF.

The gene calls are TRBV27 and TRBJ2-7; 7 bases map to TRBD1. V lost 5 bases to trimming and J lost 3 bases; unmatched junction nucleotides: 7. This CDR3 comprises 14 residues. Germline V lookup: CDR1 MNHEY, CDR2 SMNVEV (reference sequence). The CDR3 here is CASSLKGGRYEQYF. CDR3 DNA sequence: TGTGCCAGCAGTCTCAAAGGGGGCCGCTACGAGCAGTACTTC.

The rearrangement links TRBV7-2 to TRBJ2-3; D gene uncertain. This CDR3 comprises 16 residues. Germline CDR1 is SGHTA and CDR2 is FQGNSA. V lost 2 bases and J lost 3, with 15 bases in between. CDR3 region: CASSLNLRRSTDTQYF. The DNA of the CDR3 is TGTGCCAGCAGCTTAAATCTTAGGCGGTCAACAGATACGCAGTATTTT.